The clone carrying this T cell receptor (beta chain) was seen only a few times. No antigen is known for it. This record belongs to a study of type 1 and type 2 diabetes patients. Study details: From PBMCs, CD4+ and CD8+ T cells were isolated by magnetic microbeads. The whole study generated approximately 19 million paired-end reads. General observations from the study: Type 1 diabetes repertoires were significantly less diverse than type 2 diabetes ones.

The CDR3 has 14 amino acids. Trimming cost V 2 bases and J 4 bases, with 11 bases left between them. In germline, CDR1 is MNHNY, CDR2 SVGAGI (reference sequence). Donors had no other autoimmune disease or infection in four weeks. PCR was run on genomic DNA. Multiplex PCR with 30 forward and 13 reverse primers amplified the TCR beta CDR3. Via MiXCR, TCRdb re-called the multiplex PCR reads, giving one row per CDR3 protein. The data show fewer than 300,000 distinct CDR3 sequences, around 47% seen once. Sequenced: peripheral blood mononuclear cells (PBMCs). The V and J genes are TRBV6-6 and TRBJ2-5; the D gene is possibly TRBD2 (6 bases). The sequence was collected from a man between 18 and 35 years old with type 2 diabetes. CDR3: CASSYGGIRETQYF. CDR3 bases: TGTGCCAGCAGTTACGGAGGGATTCGAGAGACCCAGTACTTC.